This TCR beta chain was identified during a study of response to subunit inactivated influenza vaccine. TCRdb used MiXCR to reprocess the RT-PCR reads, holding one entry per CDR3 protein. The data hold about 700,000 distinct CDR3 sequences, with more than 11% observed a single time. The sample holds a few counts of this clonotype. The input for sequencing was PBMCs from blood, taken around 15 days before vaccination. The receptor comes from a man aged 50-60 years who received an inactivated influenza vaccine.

The CDR3 spells CASSLVGSRLYNEQFF. The CDR3 region has the DNA TGCGCCAGCAGCTTGGTGGGGTCTCGCCTTTACAATGAGCAGTTCTTC. V usage is TRBV5-1 and J usage is TRBJ2-1, with D unresolved. V shed 0 bases and J shed 4 bases, with 14 bases lying between them. This CDR3 is built from 16 residues. Germline V gene lookup returns CDR1 SGHRS and CDR2 YFSETQ.